Below are 11 T cell receptor beta chains sequenced from a single sample in a study of blood T cell repertoires in COVID-19. Sequenced by immunoSEQ multiplex PCR; TCRdb stores in-frame clones only, minus some. The top ten clones hold under 4% of a sample with hundreds of thousands of clones, 70% to 90% of them seen once. The sample consisted of peripheral blood. The source is a man aged 18 to 29 with active or convalescent COVID-19.

The chain links TRBV19 to TRBJ2-7; D unclear. Trimming shortened V by 3 bases and J by 0 bases, and 9 bases separated the two germline ends. Germline CDR1 LNHDA, CDR2 SQIVND (reference sequence). The CDR3 loop spans 14 amino acids. DNA of the CDR3: TGTGCCAGTAGTATGACACTTTTCTCCTACGAGCAGTACTTC. It codes for CASSMTLFSYEQYF.

This clone has only a few counts. This chain links TRBV7-9 with TRBJ1-1, with D tentatively TRBD1 (6 bases). Trimming removed 1 base from V and 4 bases from J, with 10 bases in between. CDR1 and CDR2 from the germline V gene are SEHNR and FQNEAQ (reference sequence). The CDR3 length is 14 residues. In nucleotides, the CDR3 is TGTGCCAGCAGCTTAGTTACAGGGTTCACTGAAGCTTTCTTT. Translation: CASSLVTGFTEAFF.

J is TRBJ2-2 and V is TRBV4-3; the match to TRBD1 covers 10 bases. CDR1 LGHNA and CDR2 YSLEER come from the germline V gene. There are 18 residues in the CDR3. V gave up 0 bases and J gave up 4 bases; unmatched junction bases: 8. CDR3 nucleotide sequence: TGCGCCAGCAGCCAAGAACATCTGGACAGGGGGGGCACCGGGGAGCTGTTTTTT. Protein: CASSQEHLDRGGTGELFF.

This rearrangement joins TRBV27 to TRBJ2-1; TRBD2 agrees at 9 bases. The V gene end was trimmed by 0 bases and the J gene end by 4 bases; junction bases not matched to a gene: 4. Germline assignment: CDR1 MNHEY and CDR2 SMNVEV (reference sequence). CDR3 length: 16 residues. CDR3 coding DNA: TGTGCCAGCAGTTTATCTAGCGGGAGCGGTTACAATGAGCAGTTCTTC. This translates into CASSLSSGSGYNEQFF.

This clone was recorded a few times. The chain carries TRBV6-2 or TRBV6-3 and TRBJ2-1; the D gene is possibly TRBD1 (5 bases). V was cut by 0 bases and J by 0 bases, with 9 bases left in between. Germline V gene sequence: CDR1 MNHEY, CDR2 SVGEGT. The CDR3 totals 16 residues. CDR3 in DNA: TGTGCCAGCAGTTACTCGGCGACAGACTCCTACAATGAGCAGTTCTTC. It codes for CASSYSATDSYNEQFF.

The chain links TRBV25-1 to TRBJ1-2, with a tentative D call TRBD1 (6 bases). Looked up from germline, CDR1 is MGHDK and CDR2 is SYGVNS. This CDR3 comprises 15 residues. V lost 1 base to trimming and J lost 6 bases, with 15 bases between them. The CDR3 spells CASSESGARANGYTF. CDR3 nucleotides: TGTGCCAGCAGTGAATCAGGGGCCAGGGCTAATGGCTACACCTTC.

The chain uses TRBV19 and TRBJ1-4; D not resolved. Trimming pared 5 bases from V and 5 bases from J, leaving 6 bases between. The CDR3 consists of 12 residues. Germline CDR1 and CDR2: LNHDA and SQIVND (reference sequence). The CDR3 sequence is CASSVRNEKLFF. The CDR3 bases are TGTGCCAGTAGTGTTAGAAATGAAAAACTGTTTTTT.

The chain couples TRBV11-2 to TRBJ1-2, with 7 bases identical to TRBD1. With 1 base clipped from V and 1 base from J, the junction kept 6 bases outside the gene matches. Looked up from germline, CDR1 is SGHAT and CDR2 is FQNNGV. This CDR3 spans 16 amino acids. Written as DNA, the CDR3 is TGTGCCAGCAGCTTAGTTGGTTGGGACAGTAACTATGGCTACACCTTC. It translates to CASSLVGWDSNYGYTF. The entire variable domain, with the rest obtained from reference TRBV11-2 and TRBJ1-2, is as follows: EAGVAQSPRYKIIEKRQSVAFWCNPISGHATLYWYQQILGQGPKLLIQFQNNGVVDDSQLPKDRFSAERLKGVDSTLKIQPAKLEDSAVYLCASSLVGWDSNYGYTFGSGTRLTVV.

The chain uses TRBV19 and TRBJ1-1; 7 bases fit TRBD1. Trimming cost V 3 bases and J 6 bases; bases outside gene matches: 10. This CDR3 spans 15 amino acids. Germline assignment: CDR1 LNHDA and CDR2 SQIVND (reference sequence). CDR3 sequence reads: CASSMLRGSGAEAFF. CDR3 nucleotides: TGTGCCAGTAGTATGCTCAGGGGGAGCGGCGCTGAAGCTTTCTTT.

The chain joins TRBV7-2 to TRBJ1-2, with D possibly being TRBD1 (6 bases). This CDR3 has 13 residues. V was trimmed by 7 bases and J by 6 bases, leaving 15 bases between them. From germline, CDR1 is SGHTA and CDR2 FQGNSA. The CDR3 region is CASTPTGLNGYTF. CDR3 coding DNA: TGTGCCAGCACCCCAACAGGGTTGAATGGCTACACCTTC.

The chain carries TRBV28 and TRBJ1-2, with D possibly being TRBD1 (6 bases). This CDR3 is 14 amino acids long. The germline V gene encodes CDR1 MDHEN and CDR2 SYDVKM. Trimming took off 1 base at V and 4 bases at J, with 10 bases between the two ends. CDR3 DNA sequence: TGTGCCAGCAGTTTATCCGGGACAAGCTATGGCTACACCTTC. This codes for CASSLSGTSYGYTF.